This T cell receptor (beta chain) emerged from a study of shared clonotypes between healthy human individuals. V was cut by 0 bases and J by 4 bases, with 10 bases left in between. The V gene's germline CDR1 is LGHNA and CDR2 YNFKEQ. This CDR3 is built from 15 residues. General study findings and limits: A generally larger estimated richness was seen in naive subsets than in memory subsets.

The split of CD4+ cells yielded CD45RA+ naive and CD45RA-negative memory subsets. As to this clone: Antigen unknown.

DNA at roughly 0.2 ug, roughly 30,000 T cell genomes, went into sorted-subset replicate PCRs. Sequencing was performed with immunoSEQ multiplex PCR; in TCRdb, only in-frame clones are kept and a portion is missing. The sample has 600,000 to 800,000 clones, roughly 72% seen once. This TCR derives from a woman younger than 45 in good health. The specimen was memory CD4+ T cells sorted from blood. Subset given: CD45RA-negative fraction. This chain uses TRBV4-2 with TRBJ2-1; D gene ambiguous. The CDR3 spells CASSQDLPFYNEQFF. The CDR3 nucleotides are TGTGCCAGCAGCCAAGACCTACCATTTTACAATGAGCAGTTCTTC.